These 23 T cell receptor beta chains came from one sample sequenced in a study of blood T cells in healthy people across ages. A second PCR, run for about 6 to 11 cycles, used a sample-barcoded 5' primer plus a J-beta primer mix. One entry per CDR3 protein, called by TCRdb with MiXCR from the 5' RACE reads. The data contain about 940,000 distinct CDR3 sequences, roughly 48% of them seen just once; the ten biggest clones take up under 15%. The material sequenced was blood. The receptors shown here come from a man in his thirties or forties in good health.

J is TRBJ2-1 and V is TRBV4-1; 10 nucleotides line up with TRBD2. The V gene's germline CDR1 is MGHRA and CDR2 YSYEKL. The CDR3 is 16 amino acids. The ends lost 2 bases at V and 4 bases at J; junction bases unmatched: 5. CDR3 sequence (DNA): TGCGCCAGCAGCCAACTCCCTAGCGGGGGATACAATGAGCAGTTCTTC. Translated: CASSQLPSGGYNEQFF.

Of note for this clonotype: A read error is possible here, since a much larger clone lies one base away. The chain couples TRBV4-2 to TRBJ2-7, with 11 bases matching TRBD2. The junction had 9 bases not matched to a gene; V was cut back by 4 bases and J by 7 bases. Germline V gene lookup returns CDR1 LGHNA and CDR2 YNFKEQ. The length of the CDR3 is 15 residues. The CDR3 DNA sequence: TGTGCCAGCAGCCCGGGACTAGCGGACTACAATGAGCAGTACTTC. Protein product: CASSPGLADYNEQYF.

This clonotype was counted many times. The V gene is TRBV20-1, the J gene TRBJ1-2, with TRBD1 identical over 9 bases. This CDR3 is built from 12 residues. V gave up 6 bases and J gave up 6 bases; unmatched junction bases: 5. Per germline, CDR1 DFQATT and CDR2 SNEGSKA (reference sequence). The CDR3 protein is CSADGQGNGYTF. In DNA, the CDR3 is TGCAGTGCAGATGGACAGGGGAATGGCTACACCTTC.

This clonotype was counted a few times. This chain connects TRBV29-1 to TRBJ2-4; weak D call: TRBD2 (6 bases). Trimming pared 7 bases from V and 6 bases from J, leaving 22 bases between. The germline V gene encodes CDR1 SQVTM and CDR2 ANQGSEA. CDR3 length: 15 amino acids. CDR3 sequence (DNA): TGCAGCGCCCAGGCTGGGACTGCCCAAGGAAACATTCAGTACTTC. It codes for CSAQAGTAQGNIQYF.

V is TRBV25-1 and J is TRBJ2-3; D remains ambiguous. V shed 6 bases and J shed 9 bases, with 10 bases lying between them. The CDR3 has 11 amino acids. Germline CDR1 MGHDK, CDR2 SYGVNS. CDR3 loop: CASSAALTQYF. The CDR3 DNA reads TGTGCCAGCAGCGCGGCCCTGACGCAGTATTTT.

The V and J genes are TRBV6-2 or TRBV6-3 and TRBJ1-1, with D possibly matching TRBD1 (6 bases). V lost 4 bases and J lost 7, with 16 bases in between. Germline CDR1 and CDR2: MNHEY and SVGEGT. This CDR3 contains 14 residues. The CDR3 DNA is TGTGCCAGCAGTTCGGAGACAGGTCTGCTTGAAGCTTTCTTT. Amino acids: CASSSETGLLEAFF.

This clonotype was counted a few times. The gene calls are TRBV4-1 and TRBJ2-7; a possible D gene is TRBD2 (6 bases). The CDR3 has 15 amino acids. The V end was cut by 0 bases, the J end by 4 bases, with 13 bases between. CDR1 MGHRA and CDR2 YSYEKL come from the germline V gene. CDR3 residues: CASSQEGEALYEQYF. The CDR3 coding sequence is TGCGCCAGCAGCCAAGAGGGGGAGGCCCTGTACGAGCAGTACTTC.

The chain is built from TRBV9 and TRBJ2-3, with TRBD2 matching over 7 bases. The junction had 10 bases not matched to a gene; V was cut back by 0 bases and J by 6 bases. Germline CDR1 and CDR2: SGDLS and YYNGEE. This CDR3 is 16 amino acids long. CDR3 residues: CASSVGGGELTDTQYF. The CDR3 DNA sequence: TGTGCCAGCAGCGTAGGTGGGGGGGAGCTCACGGATACGCAGTATTTT.

This clonotype was found a few times. The chain uses TRBV7-9 and TRBJ2-5; the match to TRBD2 covers 8 bases. Trimming at V came to 0 bases and at J to 2 bases, leaving 5 bases not matched to a gene. Per germline, CDR1 SEHNR and CDR2 FQNEAQ (reference sequence). The CDR3 spans 16 residues. CDR3 in DNA: TGTGCCAGCAGCTTAGCCGGCGGGGGGTTACAAGAGACCCAGTACTTC. Translating it yields CASSLAGGGLQETQYF. Combining the CDR3 with reference TRBV7-9 and TRBJ2-5 gives the whole variable domain DTGVSQNPRHKITKRGQNVTFRCDPISEHNRLYWYRQTLGQGPEFLTYFQNEAQLEKSRLLSDRFSAERPKGSFSTLEIQRTEQGDSAMYLCASSLAGGGLQETQYFGPGTRLLVL.

The gene calls are TRBV9 and TRBJ1-2; D remains unclear. The germline V gene has CDR1 SGDLS and CDR2 YYNGEE. Between the trimmed V and J ends, which lost 3 bases and 4 bases, there was a span of 13 bases. The CDR3 extends over 14 amino acids. CDR3 protein: CASSAGEVGYGYTF. The CDR3 DNA reads TGTGCCAGCAGCGCAGGCGAGGTTGGCTATGGCTACACCTTC.

This clonotype has more than one count but fewer than ten. The gene calls are TRBV6-5 and TRBJ1-2; D unclear. CDR1 MNHEY and CDR2 SVGAGI come from the germline V gene. The germline V and J ends were trimmed by 6 bases and 1 base, with 12 bases remaining between them. This CDR3 contains 14 residues. Here the CDR3 reads CASRQAQINYGYTF. CDR3 in DNA: TGTGCCAGCAGGCAAGCTCAAATTAACTATGGCTACACCTTC.

The CDR3 sequence is CASRDRDGRNTIYF. Here the CDR3 DNA reads TGTGCCAGCAGGGATAGGGACGGGAGAAACACCATATATTTT. The chain carries TRBV12-3 or TRBV12-4 and TRBJ1-3; D may be TRBD1 (5 bases). This CDR3 comprises 14 residues. The V gene lost 6 bases and the J gene lost 5 bases, with 14 bases spanning the gap.

The rearrangement links TRBV7-2 to TRBJ2-7; the D gene is possibly TRBD2 (6 bases). The V gene lost 2 bases and the J gene lost 5 bases, with 10 bases spanning the gap. The CDR3 sequence is 13 residues long. The germline V gene encodes CDR1 SGHTA and CDR2 FQGNSA. The DNA of the CDR3 is TGTGCCAGCAGCTTAAGGGAGGCGGACGAGCAGTACTTC. Translating it yields CASSLREADEQYF.

This sequence joins TRBV12-3 or TRBV12-4 and TRBJ2-7; D remains ambiguous. The length of the CDR3 is 14 residues. Trimming removed 6 bases from V and 0 bases from J, with 12 bases in between. This CDR3 reads CASRSTSGSYEQYF. The DNA of the CDR3 is TGTGCCAGCAGATCCACTTCGGGCTCCTACGAGCAGTACTTC.

This clonotype was seen more than once but under ten times. V and J are TRBV29-1 and TRBJ2-7; the D is unclear. Germline CDR1 is SQVTM and CDR2 is ANQGSEA. The CDR3 has 12 residues. V was clipped by 3 bases and J by 0 bases, with 6 bases between them. CDR3 sequence: CSVEVTSYEQYF. In nucleotides, the CDR3 is TGCAGCGTTGAGGTGACCTCCTACGAGCAGTACTTC.

This clonotype was seen only a few times. V is TRBV7-2 and J is TRBJ2-3; D is perhaps TRBD1 or TRBD2 (6 bases each). The CDR3 totals 15 residues. Germline CDR1 and CDR2: SGHTA and FQGNSA. V gave up 5 bases and J gave up 0 bases, with 12 bases separating them. As DNA, the CDR3 is TGTGCCAGCAGCCAGGGGACTTTGAGCACAGATACGCAGTATTTT. Protein: CASSQGTLSTDTQYF.

Here the CDR3 reads CSVEGGDTEAFF. The CDR3 region has the DNA TGCAGCGTTGAAGGGGGGGACACTGAAGCTTTCTTT. The V and J genes are TRBV29-1 and TRBJ1-1, with D maybe TRBD1 (5 bases). Trimming left V 1 base short and J 3 bases short, with 6 bases between. Germline V lookup: CDR1 SQVTM, CDR2 ANQGSEA. The CDR3 runs to 12 residues.

This clonotype was recorded a few times. The CDR3 protein is CASSDRGGTEAFF. CDR3 sequence (DNA): TGTGCCAGCAGTGATCGAGGAGGCACTGAAGCTTTCTTT. The chain carries TRBV2 and TRBJ1-1; D remains unclear. V lost 3 bases, J lost 4 bases, and 9 bases lay in between. This CDR3 is built from 13 residues. Per the germline V gene, CDR1 is SNHLY and CDR2 is FYNNEI.

The chain employs TRBV3-1 and TRBJ2-5, with D uncertain. The J call may be mistaken, given a closer DNA end match to TRBJ2-7. The germline CDR1 and CDR2 sequences are LGHDT and YNNKEL (reference sequence). This CDR3 region has 16 residues. CDR3 in DNA: TGTGCCAGCAGCCAAGACGCGGAGCTCCTAGTTCCCGAGCAGTACTTC. Protein product: CASSQDAELLVPEQYF.

The rearrangement uses TRBV20-1 and TRBJ2-1, with D possibly TRBD1 on 6 matching bases. Germline V lookup: CDR1 DFQATT, CDR2 SNEGSKA (reference sequence). The CDR3 has 14 residues. Trimming took 2 bases from V and 4 from J, leaving 12 bases between them. The CDR3 spells CSARKTGGYNEQFF. For the CDR3, the DNA is TGCAGTGCTAGAAAGACAGGAGGATACAATGAGCAGTTCTTC.

The gene calls are TRBV12-3 or TRBV12-4 and TRBJ1-2; D call uncertain. The CDR3 length is 13 residues. Trimming removed 5 bases at V and 7 bases at J, with 14 bases between. The chain's CDR3 is CASSTTEPVGYTF. CDR3 nucleotides: TGTGCCAGCAGTACAACAGAGCCTGTTGGCTACACCTTC.

A remark on this clonotype: This may arise from a read error, as a much more abundant clone is one base away. Because it lacks the conserved phenylalanine or tryptophan at the end, this CDR3 is likely a read error. The rearrangement links TRBV29-1 to TRBJ2-4, with a possible D match to TRBD2 (5 bases). Matching the DNA end better, TRBJ2-5 makes the J call doubtful. Germline lookup yields CDR1 SQVTM and CDR2 ANQGSEA. The CDR3 runs to 12 residues. The CDR3 DNA follows: TGCAGCGTTGTGAGGGCGGGAGAGACCCAGTACTCC. It yields the protein CSVVRAGETQYS.

The V and J genes are TRBV20-1 and TRBJ1-5; tentative D call: TRBD1 (6 bases). V lost 2 bases and J 1 base, leaving 12 bases between the germline ends. The CDR3 extends over 15 amino acids. The V gene's germline CDR1 is DFQATT and CDR2 SNEGSKA (reference sequence). The DNA for the CDR3 is TGCAGTGCTAGAATACAGGGTGTGAGCAATCAGCCCCAGCATTTT. Its protein is CSARIQGVSNQPQHF.